The following is a T cell receptor (beta chain) sequence with its context. The repertoire was sequenced with immunoSEQ multiplex PCR; TCRdb's copy has only in-frame clones and lacks some. This table holds roughly 70,000 clones, just over 85% found once. The sample originates from a study of OX40 agonist ivuxolimab in advanced cancers. Study summary: Ivuxolimab doses were 0.01, 0.1, 0.3, 1.5, 3 or 10 mg/kg every 2 weeks.

The TCR was taken from an adult with an advanced solid tumor such as melanoma, head and neck, liver or kidney cancer. Sequenced material: CD4+ or CD8+ T cells sorted from blood, taken in a trial of the OX40 agonist ivuxolimab.

CDR3 bases: TGTGCCATCAGCCGGGACGGTGGCAGCTATGGCTACACCTTC. Translation gives CAISRDGGSYGYTF. The chain joins TRBV10-3 to TRBJ1-2; tentatively, D is TRBD1 (5 bases). Trimming left V 6 bases short and J 4 bases short, with 15 bases between. This CDR3 contains 14 residues. The germline gives CDR1 ENHRY, CDR2 SYGVKD.